These T cell receptor beta chains were read from a single sample in a study of blood T cell repertoires in COVID-19. Sequenced by immunoSEQ multiplex PCR; TCRdb stores in-frame clones only, minus some. The top ten hold around 9.1% of the sample, which has more than 250,000 clones, approximately 84% seen once. Source material: peripheral blood. Receptors were obtained from a human donor in a cohort sampled during active COVID-19. CDR3s include the opening cysteine and the closing phenylalanine or tryptophan.

cdr3_aa j_call v_call
CASRVTAYSNQPQHF TRBJ1-5 TRBV6-5
CASSQIDKMNTEAFF TRBJ1-1 TRBV5-1
CASSLLSRAGEQYF TRBJ2-7 TRBV4-1
CASRDRGVQPQHF TRBJ1-5 TRBV6-5
CASSIGRFLSSYNEQFF TRBJ2-1 TRBV19
CASSFSSQGANYGYTF TRBJ1-2 TRBV7-8
CASSLSVGGGAGLEQYF TRBJ2-7 TRBV27
CASSQWTGGSSGYTF TRBJ1-2 TRBV3-1/TRBV3-2
CASSYSGGFNTGELFF TRBJ2-2 TRBV6-2/TRBV6-3
CASSLSSGGSYEQYF TRBJ2-7 TRBV4-2
CASSSPGTLLAKNIQYF TRBJ2-4 TRBV28
CASSHGGQGWNYGYTF TRBJ1-2 TRBV3-1/TRBV3-2
CASSIRARGLASGGTDTQYF TRBJ2-3 TRBV19
CASSPPSMRAFF TRBJ1-1 TRBV18
CASSYLRGGEAFF TRBJ1-1 TRBV6-6
CASSPTGGGTEAFF TRBJ1-1 TRBV7-9
CASSEFGQGARYEQYF TRBJ2-7 TRBV10-1
CASSENTGGAKNIQYF TRBJ2-4 TRBV2
CASSSEGAGLTQHF TRBJ1-5 TRBV7-2
CASGYSGTGRSGNTIYF TRBJ1-3 TRBV12-5
CASSEEVAGSTDTQYF TRBJ2-3 TRBV6-1
CASSSRSGGHNSPLHF TRBJ1-6 TRBV7-2
CASSYSASVSYEQYF TRBJ2-7 TRBV6-5
CASSYWDRGRSEQYF TRBJ2-7 TRBV6-5
CASSRDRGLNYGYTF TRBJ1-2 TRBV5-1
CASSYSETSTALF TRBJ1-1 TRBV6-6
CASSQARTTGTTYNEQFF TRBJ2-1 TRBV4-2
CASSQDPRGVGELFF TRBJ2-2 TRBV4-2
CASSPTWNYGYTF TRBJ1-2 TRBV28
CASRHDQGGNNYGYTF TRBJ1-2 TRBV5-1
CASSTLAGANVLTF TRBJ2-6 TRBV7-3
CASSVGPGRSASKETQYF TRBJ2-5 TRBV9
CASSRVSGGAYEQYF TRBJ2-7 TRBV27
CASSSDWRGYEQFF TRBJ2-1 TRBV19
CASSLSRQGKMSEQYF TRBJ2-7 TRBV27
CASSPKKVTGYNEKLFF TRBJ1-4 TRBV18
CASSRRQTYGYTF TRBJ1-2 TRBV3-1/TRBV3-2
CASSIGTGGYTF TRBJ1-2 TRBV19
CASSSVNYGYTF TRBJ1-2 TRBV28
CASSPLRGSQETQYF TRBJ2-5 TRBV18
CATDSQASGNTIYF TRBJ1-3 TRBV10-1
CAISQGNEQFF TRBJ2-1 TRBV10-3
CASSLENKETQYF TRBJ2-5 TRBV7-2
CASSLGQGIHEQYF TRBJ2-7 TRBV11-2
CASRRSGRSYGYTF TRBJ1-2 TRBV6-5
CASSLEGRTDTQYF TRBJ2-3 TRBV5-1
CASSQAAGFWTGADTQYF TRBJ2-3 TRBV4-2
CASSYGKLSGNTIYF TRBJ1-3 TRBV6-6
CASSYRGNSPLHF TRBJ1-6 TRBV12-3/TRBV12-4